This TCR beta chain derives from a study of siplizumab effects on memory and regulatory T cells. Study observations and caveats: Controls had approximately 26% Treg-derived mappable alloreactive CD4+ clones on average, versus nearly 70% with siplizumab.

Concerning this clone itself: As yet, its antigen is unknown.

TCRdb's copy holds only in-frame clones and misses some; the assay was immunoSEQ multiplex PCR. The sample carries tens of thousands of clones, approximately 93% recorded once. The CDR3 runs to 17 residues. With 0 bases clipped from V and 8 bases from J, the junction kept 9 bases outside the gene matches. Per germline, CDR1 SGHRS and CDR2 YFSETQ. This sequence was found in a human donor in good health. Sequencing was performed on non-Treg CD4+ T cells sorted from blood. J is TRBJ2-1 and V is TRBV5-1; 12 nucleotides agree with TRBD1. In nucleotides, the CDR3 is TGCGCCAGCAGCTTGGGGCAGGGACAGGGGGCTGGCGATGAGCAGTTCTTC. This encodes CASSLGQGQGAGDEQFF. Based on the CDR3 plus reference TRBV5-1 and TRBJ2-1, the full variable domain is KAGVTQTPRYLIKTRGQQVTLSCSPISGHRSVSWYQQTPGQGLQFLFEYFSETQRNKGNFPGRFSGRQFSNSRSEMNVSTLELGDSALYLCASSLGQGQGAGDEQFFGPGTRLTVL.